This record covers a single TCR beta chain. Primers used in a second PCR of about 6 to 11 cycles were a sample-barcoded 5' primer and a J-beta primer mix. Each cDNA molecule was tagged by a template-switch adaptor with 12 random nucleotides. In TCRdb, the 5' RACE reads were re-called with MiXCR into one record per CDR3 protein. The sample lists 1.5 million to 2 million distinct CDR3 sequences; 49% were seen once. Germline lookup yields CDR1 ENHRY and CDR2 SYGVKD. CDR3 length: 16 amino acids. The ends were cut back, 11 bases at V and 5 bases at J, with 25 bases in the middle. The data were obtained in a study of blood T cells in healthy people across ages. Peripheral blood, roughly 11 milliliters per donor, was collected. Researchers isolated at least 6.5 million PBMCs per sample. Per sample, at least 6 micrograms of total RNA were extracted.

The source is a woman aged 40 to 50 in good health. The sequencing input was blood. The rearrangement joins TRBV10-3 to TRBJ2-1; a possible D gene is TRBD1 (6 bases). CDR3 sequence (DNA): TGTGCCTCCACCTCTTTCCCCGGGACAAGGAACAATGAGCAGTTCTTC. Its translation: CASTSFPGTRNNEQFF.